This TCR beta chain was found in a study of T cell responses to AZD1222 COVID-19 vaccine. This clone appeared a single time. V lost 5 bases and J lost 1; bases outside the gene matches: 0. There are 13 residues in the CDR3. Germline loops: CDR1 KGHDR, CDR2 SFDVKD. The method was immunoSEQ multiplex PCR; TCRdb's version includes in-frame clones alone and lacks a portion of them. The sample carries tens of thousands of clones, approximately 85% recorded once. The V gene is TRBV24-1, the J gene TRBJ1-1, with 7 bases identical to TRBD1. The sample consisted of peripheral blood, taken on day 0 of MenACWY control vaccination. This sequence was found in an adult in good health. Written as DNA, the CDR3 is TGTGCCACCAGTGGACAGGGGAACACTGAAGCTTTCTTT. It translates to CATSGQGNTEAFF.